The clone carrying this T cell receptor beta chain was counted once. CDR1 and CDR2 from the germline V gene are SNHLY and FYNNEI. The V gene end was trimmed by 10 bases and the J gene end by 4 bases; junction bases not matched to a gene: 9. This CDR3 contains 14 residues. Profiling relied on immunoSEQ multiplex PCR, and the TCRdb table lists in-frame clones only, not all of them. Of 150,000 or so clones listed, about four fifths were seen once; the top ten hold 13%. This record belongs to a study of cytotoxic CD8 clonotypes in ibrutinib-treated CLL. V is TRBV2 and J is TRBJ2-3, with 9 positions matching TRBD2. The clonotype was recovered from a human donor with chronic lymphocytic leukemia. The sample here was PBMCs, taken after 12 months of ibrutinib treatment. The CDR3 sequence: CANPRTSESDTQYF. CDR3 coding DNA: TGTGCCAACCCCCGGACTAGCGAATCAGATACGCAGTATTTT.